Detailed here is one T cell receptor (beta chain). The data belong to a study of blood T cell repertoires in COVID-19. Some clones are missing from TCRdb's copy, which holds only in-frame ones; the method was immunoSEQ multiplex PCR. Of roughly 330,000 clones in the sample, 87% were seen once. V was pared by 5 bases and J by 4 bases, with 8 bases of the junction left unmatched. There are 16 residues in the CDR3. Germline CDR1 reads ENHRY; CDR2 reads SYGVKD. This sequence was found in a man aged 25 to 40 with COVID-19, enrolled during active disease. Sequenced material: peripheral blood. This chain connects TRBV10-3 to TRBJ2-2; the match to TRBD1 covers 9 bases. The CDR3 nucleotides are TGTGCCATCAGTCATCCGGGACAGGGTTCCACCGGGGAGCTGTTTTTT. This encodes CAISHPGQGSTGELFF.